Presented here are 21 T cell receptor beta chains from one specimen sequenced in a study of cytomegalovirus exposure and HLA in healthy donors (dated by TCRdb to the late 2010s). The library was built by means of the immunoSEQ multiplex PCR assay. TCRdb carries this immuneACCESS record with in-frame sequences only. Its versions omit some clonotypes, under half of them owing to an unresolved V gene in the studies checked, with the rest unexplained. For this sample there are approximately 120,000 clones; 85% to 95% appear just once. The ten largest account for roughly 1.3% of the sample. Sequencing input: PBMCs. The receptors shown here come from a woman younger than 35 in good health and CMV-seronegative.

The genes are TRBV6-1 and TRBJ2-7; D may be TRBD2 (5 bases). Germline CDR1 reads MNHNS; CDR2 reads SASEGT. The CDR3 is 13 amino acids. Trimming cost V 9 bases and J 5 bases, with 17 bases left between them. The DNA of the CDR3 is TGTGCCAGTAGCTATACGGAGGCCAACGAGCAGTACTTC. Translated, it gives CASSYTEANEQYF.

The chain is built from TRBV4-2 and TRBJ2-1, with TRBD2 matching over 14 bases. CDR1 and CDR2 from the germline V gene are LGHNA and YNFKEQ. The CDR3 contains 15 residues. V shed 4 bases, J shed 10 bases, and the junction held 6 bases outside the gene matches. The CDR3 sequence is CASSPRLAGGREQFF. The CDR3 DNA sequence: TGTGCCAGCAGCCCCCGACTAGCGGGGGGGCGGGAGCAGTTCTTC.

The chain recombines TRBV27 with TRBJ1-2; 11 bases are shared with TRBD1. Germline V lookup: CDR1 MNHEY, CDR2 SMNVEV (reference sequence). V was pared by 5 bases and J by 4 bases, with 6 bases of the junction left unmatched. The CDR3 consists of 15 residues. The CDR3 DNA reads as TGTGCCAGCAGTCCGGGGACAGGGGGTCGCTATGGCTACACCTTC. Translated: CASSPGTGGRYGYTF.

V and J are TRBV14 and TRBJ1-2, with a tentative D call TRBD1 (6 bases). The germline V and J ends were trimmed by 6 bases and 8 bases, with 16 bases remaining between them. From germline, CDR1 is SGHDN and CDR2 FVKESK. The length of the CDR3 is 13 residues. The CDR3 DNA reads as TGTGCCAGCAGTCATCGACAGGTTCGGGGCTACACCTTC. Translated, it gives CASSHRQVRGYTF.

This clone has only one observation. CDR3 sequence reads: CASSLVRGTDTGELFF. CDR3 bases: TGCGCCAGCAGTCTGGTTCGCGGCACGGACACCGGGGAGCTGTTTTTT. V usage is TRBV5-1 and J usage is TRBJ2-2; no reliable D call. The CDR3 has 16 residues. Germline V gene lookup returns CDR1 SGHRS and CDR2 YFSETQ. V was trimmed by 5 bases and J by 3 bases, leaving 17 bases between them.

This chain links TRBV14 with TRBJ2-6; D not resolved. CDR1 and CDR2 (germline): SGHDN, FVKESK. The CDR3 runs 14 residues. The ends were cut back, 2 bases at V and 2 bases at J, with 4 bases in the middle. The DNA of the CDR3 is TGTGCCAGCAGCCAACAGGCTGGGGCCAACGTCCTGACTTTC. Its protein is CASSQQAGANVLTF.

The J gene is TRBJ1-2, the V gene TRBV6-5, with 10 nucleotides matching TRBD1. The CDR3 has 14 residues. V lost 6 bases, J lost 6 bases, and 7 bases stayed unmatched. Germline V lookup: CDR1 MNHEY, CDR2 SVGAGI. This chain's CDR3 is CASRRGQGKHGYTF. CDR3 in DNA: TGTGCCAGCAGACGGGGACAGGGGAAGCATGGCTACACCTTC.

V gene TRBV6-7 combines with J gene TRBJ1-1; D is possibly TRBD1 (5 bases). TRBV6-7 is an ORF; its function is uncertain. Trimming removed 7 bases at V and 3 bases at J, with 15 bases between. The CDR3 has 14 amino acids. The CDR3 loop reads CASTLGLYHTEAFF. The CDR3 DNA sequence: TGTGCCAGCACCTTGGGGCTTTACCACACTGAAGCTTTCTTT.

This clone appeared once. The chain carries TRBV30 and TRBJ1-2; D gene ambiguous. V was pared by 1 base and J by 2 bases, with 11 bases between. CDR1 is GTSNPN and CDR2 is SVGIG in the germline V gene (reference sequence). The CDR3 is 14 residues long. CDR3 bases: TGTGCCTGGAGTGGGGCGCCCCCCAACTATGGCTACACCTTC. Translated: CAWSGAPPNYGYTF.

As regards this clone: The same CDR3 arises from other DNA sequences in this sample as well. In nucleotides, the CDR3 is TGTGCCAGCTCACCACAGGGAGACACTGAAGCTTTCTTT. It is translated as CASSPQGDTEAFF. The chain recombines TRBV18 with TRBJ1-1; unclear D gene. This CDR3 comprises 13 residues. Trimming took 1 base from V and 3 from J, leaving 6 bases between them. CDR1 and CDR2 (germline): KGHSH, LQKENI.

This chain connects TRBV30 to TRBJ2-7; 8 positions match TRBD1. Germline CDR1 GTSNPN, CDR2 SVGIG (reference sequence). The V segment lost 0 bases and the J segment 5 bases; nucleotides outside the gene matches: 9. The CDR3 contains 15 residues. The CDR3 nucleotides read TGTGCCTGGAGTGTACTCGCAGGGGGCTGGGACGAGCAGTACTTC. Translating gives CAWSVLAGGWDEQYF.

This sequence joins TRBV18 and TRBJ2-7; D is uncertain. CDR1 is KGHSH, CDR2 LQKENI, per germline. There are 13 residues in the CDR3. V was trimmed by 3 bases and J by 2 bases, leaving 8 bases between them. The CDR3 spells CASSPSYPYEQYF. CDR3 nucleotides: TGTGCCAGCTCACCTTCGTATCCCTACGAGCAGTACTTC.

The chain uses TRBV11-1 and TRBJ1-5; D gene unclear. The CDR3 sequence is 13 residues long. Deletions cut 1 base from V and 9 bases from J, with 10 bases between. Germline CDR1 and CDR2: SGHAT and FQDESV (reference sequence). CDR3 sequence: CASSLERGRPQHF. CDR3 DNA sequence: TGTGCCAGCAGCTTAGAACGTGGCAGGCCCCAGCATTTT.

The chain couples TRBV29-1 to TRBJ1-1; TRBD1 matches at 8 bases. In germline, CDR1 is SQVTM, CDR2 ANQGSEA. CDR3 length equals 13 residues. The junction had 5 bases not matched to a gene; V was cut back by 4 bases and J by 4 bases. CDR3 residues: CSVGMTGATEAFF. Written as DNA, the CDR3 is TGCAGCGTTGGGATGACAGGGGCCACTGAAGCTTTCTTT.

The rearrangement joins TRBV7-9 to TRBJ1-6; 7 positions match TRBD1. The CDR3 spans 15 residues. From germline, CDR1 is SEHNR and CDR2 FQNEAQ (reference sequence). The J segment lost 8 bases and the V segment lost 5 bases, leaving 9 bases of the junction unmatched. CDR3 in amino acids: CASSPSGTADSPLHF. The CDR3 DNA follows: TGTGCCAGCAGCCCGTCGGGGACAGCCGATTCACCCCTCCACTTT.

V usage is TRBV11-2 and J usage is TRBJ2-1, with 13 bases lining up with TRBD2. Germline V CDR1 and CDR2: SGHAT, FQNNGV. This CDR3 has 14 residues. The V gene end was trimmed by 7 bases and the J gene end by 7 bases; junction bases not matched to a gene: 4. The CDR3 region is CASTLAGGPNEQFF. The CDR3 region has the DNA TGTGCCAGCACACTAGCGGGGGGGCCTAATGAGCAGTTCTTC.

V usage is TRBV28 and J usage is TRBJ2-1, with 7 bases lining up with TRBD2. CDR1 and CDR2 (germline): MDHEN, SYDVKM. The junction had 11 bases not matched to a gene; V was cut back by 5 bases and J by 4 bases. The CDR3 is 16 amino acids. CDR3 protein: CASSPPSAGIYNEQFF. The CDR3 DNA sequence: TGTGCCAGCAGTCCCCCCTCAGCGGGGATTTACAATGAGCAGTTCTTC.

V usage is TRBV19 and J usage is TRBJ2-1; D perhaps matches TRBD2 (6 bases). Trimming took 6 bases from V and 8 from J, leaving 17 bases between them. The CDR3 sequence is 14 residues long. CDR1 LNHDA and CDR2 SQIVND come from the germline V gene (reference sequence). CDR3 sequence: CASRDLRGGDEQFF. CDR3 coding DNA: TGTGCCAGTAGAGACCTTAGGGGCGGGGATGAGCAGTTCTTC.

The V call is TRBV9, the J call TRBJ2-7; TRBD2 agrees at 7 bases. This CDR3 is built from 15 residues. Germline loops: CDR1 SGDLS, CDR2 YYNGEE. The V gene end was trimmed by 4 bases and the J gene end by 5 bases; junction bases not matched to a gene: 12. The CDR3 loop is CASSSRGEAQHEQYF. DNA of the CDR3: TGTGCCAGCAGCTCCCGGGGGGAGGCTCAGCACGAGCAGTACTTC.

The rearrangement links TRBV4-1 to TRBJ2-6; tentative D call: TRBD1 (5 bases). CDR1 is MGHRA and CDR2 is YSYEKL in the germline V gene. The CDR3 contains 18 residues. The germline V and J ends were trimmed by 2 bases and 2 bases, with 16 bases remaining between them. CDR3: CASSQTGGPLPGANVLTF. In DNA, the CDR3 is TGCGCCAGCAGCCAAACAGGTGGCCCCCTCCCTGGGGCCAACGTCCTGACTTTC.

This clone has just a few counts. The chain is built from TRBV27 and TRBJ1-1; D is ambiguous. This CDR3 has 14 residues. Trimming shortened V by 5 bases and J by 5 bases, and 15 bases separated the two germline ends. Per the germline V gene, CDR1 is MNHEY and CDR2 is SMNVEV (reference sequence). CDR3 in DNA: TGTGCCAGCAGTCCGGACGGAGGAGGGACTGAAGCTTTCTTT. It translates to CASSPDGGGTEAFF.